The 2 T cell receptor beta chains below come from one sample, sequenced in a study of blood T cell repertoires in COVID-19. Some clones are missing from TCRdb's copy, which holds only in-frame ones; the method was immunoSEQ multiplex PCR. The sample lists roughly 87,000 clones, about 84% occurring once. Specimen: peripheral blood. The receptor set was obtained from a human donor in a cohort sampled during active COVID-19.

V gene TRBV7-6 combines with J gene TRBJ1-6; D may be TRBD1 (5 bases). The CDR3 is 13 residues long. The germline gives CDR1 SGHVS, CDR2 FNYEAQ. Between the trimmed V and J ends, which lost 2 bases and 18 bases, there was a span of 17 bases. The CDR3 DNA follows: TGTGCCAGCAGCTTATCCCTGGGGCAGCTTCGCCACTTT. Residues: CASSLSLGQLRHF.

This clone appeared once. The CDR3, as DNA: TGTGCCAGCAGTGAAGCTGTACAGGTTTTGATTAGCACAGATACGCAGTATTTT. Its protein is CASSEAVQVLISTDTQYF. This chain uses TRBV2 with TRBJ2-3; D is possibly TRBD1 (5 bases). The CDR3 sequence is 18 residues long. The germline V gene encodes CDR1 SNHLY and CDR2 FYNNEI. The V end lost 0 bases, the J end lost 0 bases, and 16 bases lay between the germline ends.